What follows is one TCR beta chain and its context. The sample holds a few counts of this clone. It has no known antigen specificity. Base qualities are not at hand, and no much larger clone is one base apart. The sample is drawn from a study of technical replicates of blood from a handful of donors (dated by TCRdb to 2016 to 2017). The germline V gene provides CDR1 MNHNS and CDR2 SASEGT. Spanning cysteine to phenylalanine, the CDR3 consists of 13 amino acids. Only CDR3 DNA remains: 39 bases, in frame from the first base. V ends up 9 bases short and J 5 bases short, with an unmatched junction base count of 6. Library preparation employed the immunoSEQ multiplex PCR assay. TCRdb mirrors the immuneACCESS table, restricted to in-frame sequences. Some clones are absent from its copies; in checked studies, under half trace to an unresolved V gene, and the reason for the others is unknown. The sample table lists 50,000 to 70,000 clones, roughly nine tenths of them with a count of one. The biggest ten clones account for about 4.3% of the sample.

In this chain, TRBV6-1 is recombined with TRBJ1-4, with TRBD1 identical over 7 junction bases. Material for sequencing was PBMCs. The source of this sequence is a human donor in good health. Some clones in this sample may be carry-over from other donors' samples. The DNA sequence is as follows: TGTGCCAGTAAGGACAGGAACAATGAAAAACTGTTTTTT. It specifies CASKDRNNEKLFF.